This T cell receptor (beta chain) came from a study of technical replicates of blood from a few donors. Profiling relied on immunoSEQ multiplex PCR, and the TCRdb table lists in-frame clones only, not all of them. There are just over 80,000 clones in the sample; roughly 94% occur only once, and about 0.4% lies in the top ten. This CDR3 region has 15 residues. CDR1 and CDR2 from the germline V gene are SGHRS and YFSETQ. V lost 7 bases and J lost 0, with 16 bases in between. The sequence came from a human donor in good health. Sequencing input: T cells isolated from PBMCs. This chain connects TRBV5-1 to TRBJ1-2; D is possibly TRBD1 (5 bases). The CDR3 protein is CASQAGGLSNYGYTF. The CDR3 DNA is TGCGCCAGCCAGGCGGGGGGGTTATCTAACTATGGCTACACCTTC.